The clone carrying this T cell receptor (beta chain) was seen a handful of times. Time point given: patch test 3, about 24 weeks after DPC sensitization. The treatment here: therapeutic diphenylcyclopropenone sensitization with weekly scalp DPC. This sample is part of a study of human T cells and chemical hapten exposure. Via MiXCR, TCRdb re-called the RACE reads, giving one row per CDR3 protein. Among about 160,000 distinct CDR3 sequences, around 30% were seen once, and the ten largest hold around 1.9%. The V gene lost 5 bases and the J gene lost 5 bases, with 10 bases spanning the gap. The germline V gene encodes CDR1 SGHTA and CDR2 FQGNSA. The CDR3 loop spans 13 amino acids.

The chain recombines TRBV7-2 with TRBJ1-5; no clear D gene. Sequences were derived from whole blood, sampled in connection with sensitization to the hapten diphenylcyclopropenone (DPC). This TCR derives from a woman younger than 30 with alopecia areata. Some clones in this sample may be carry-over from other donors' samples. The CDR3 spells CASSHFADQPQHF. CDR3 DNA: TGTGCCAGCAGCCACTTTGCCGATCAGCCCCAGCATTTT.